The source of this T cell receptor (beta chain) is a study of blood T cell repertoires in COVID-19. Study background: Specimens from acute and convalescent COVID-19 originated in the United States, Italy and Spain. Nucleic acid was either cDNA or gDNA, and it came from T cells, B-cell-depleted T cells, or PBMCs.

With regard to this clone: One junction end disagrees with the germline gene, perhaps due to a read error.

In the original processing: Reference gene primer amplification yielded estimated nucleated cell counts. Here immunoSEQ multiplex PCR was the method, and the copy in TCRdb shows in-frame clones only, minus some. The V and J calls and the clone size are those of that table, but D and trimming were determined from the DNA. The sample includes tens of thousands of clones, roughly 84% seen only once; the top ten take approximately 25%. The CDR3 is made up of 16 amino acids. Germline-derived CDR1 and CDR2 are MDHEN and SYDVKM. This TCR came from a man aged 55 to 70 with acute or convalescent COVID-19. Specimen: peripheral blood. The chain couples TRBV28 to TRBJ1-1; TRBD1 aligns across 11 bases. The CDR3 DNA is TGTGCCAGCAGCTCACCTCGGGACAGGGGGAACGCTGAAGCTTTCTTT. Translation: CASSSPRDRGNAEAFF.